The present T cell receptor beta chain was sequenced within a study of blood T cell repertoires in COVID-19. Study as a whole: T cells, B-cell-depleted T cells, or PBMCs supplied cDNA or gDNA.

In the original analysis: Amplified reference gene primers provided the basis for estimating nucleated cell counts. The data were produced by immunoSEQ multiplex PCR, yet TCRdb's version contains in-frame clones alone and is incomplete. For V, J and clone size, that table is used; D and trimming come from the DNA. Of roughly 150,000 clones detected, 80% to 85% appear once; the ten largest clones hold roughly a tenth. Germline V gene data show CDR1 as SEHNR and CDR2 as FQNEAQ (reference sequence). The ends were cut back, 0 bases at V and 0 bases at J, with 5 bases in the middle. The CDR3 totals 15 residues.

The clonotype was recovered from a man aged 65-85 years with active or convalescent COVID-19. Sequenced sample: peripheral blood. The chain is built from TRBV7-9 and TRBJ1-4; D gene uncertain. The CDR3 coding sequence is TGTGCCAGCAGCTTAGCCAGTGCAACTAATGAAAAACTGTTTTTT. Translating it yields CASSLASATNEKLFF. Based on the CDR3 plus reference TRBV7-9 and TRBJ1-4, the full variable domain is DTGVSQNPRHKITKRGQNVTFRCDPISEHNRLYWYRQTLGQGPEFLTYFQNEAQLEKSRLLSDRFSAERPKGSFSTLEIQRTEQGDSAMYLCASSLASATNEKLFFGSGTQLSVL.